This entry lists 18 T cell receptor beta chains sequenced from one sample in a study of human T cells and chemical hapten exposure (dated by TCRdb to the early 2020s). Library prep was done by RACE. The instrument was a NextSeq 500. In-frame beta chains were kept once TCRdb had trimmed the public reads at Q25 with fastp and called clones with MiXCR. Each CDR3 protein appears once, grouped with its most common genes and DNA. This sample has about 73,000 distinct CDR3 sequences in its table, and about 8.5% of those were observed once. Around 3% of the sample is in the top ten clones. The time point label for this specimen denotes: patch test 2, 6 weeks after DPC sensitization. According to the study, the label for this sample's treatment or condition signals: therapeutic diphenylcyclopropenone sensitization with weekly scalp DPC. The sequenced sample was whole blood, obtained in connection with sensitization to the hapten diphenylcyclopropenone (DPC). The receptor source for this set is a woman in her fifties or sixties with alopecia areata. Some clones in this sample may be carry-over from other donors' samples.

With respect to this clonotype: A clone one base away is much larger, so this may be a read error. Without the conserved terminal phenylalanine or tryptophan, this CDR3 likely stems from a read error. The chain employs TRBV4-1 and TRBJ1-1; 7 positions agree with TRBD1. CDR1 and CDR2 (germline): MGHRA, YSYEKL. Trimming cost V 2 bases and J 4 bases; bases outside gene matches: 1. CDR3 length: 13 residues. The CDR3 loop is CASSQTGATEAFL. In DNA, the CDR3 is TGCGCCAGCAGCCAAACAGGGGCCACTGAAGCTTTCCTT.

This clonotype was seen ten or more times. In nucleotides, the CDR3 is TGCGCCAGCAGCCAAGGAGTGCTGGCGGGAGCAGAGAATGAGCAGTTCTTC. Its protein product is CASSQGVLAGAENEQFF. The chain links TRBV4-3 to TRBJ2-1, with 7 bases fitting TRBD2. From germline, CDR1 is LGHNA and CDR2 YSLEER. The CDR3 is 17 residues long. V was pared by 1 base and J by 7 bases, with 13 bases of the junction left unmatched.

In DNA, the CDR3 is TGTGCCAGCAGTTATGAGAGGACAGTCTACAATGAGCAGTTCTTC. Protein: CASSYERTVYNEQFF. The chain uses TRBV27 and TRBJ2-1, with a possible D match to TRBD1 (6 bases). Trimming shortened V by 4 bases and J by 3 bases, and 13 bases separated the two germline ends. Germline CDR1 is MNHEY and CDR2 is SMNVEV (reference sequence). The CDR3 runs to 15 residues.

This clonotype was counted a few times. The J gene is TRBJ2-7, the V gene TRBV10-1; unclear D gene. Trimming pared 3 bases from V and 0 bases from J, leaving 6 bases between. The V gene's germline CDR1 is WNHNN and CDR2 SYGVQD (reference sequence). The CDR3 loop spans 13 amino acids. CDR3 nucleotides: TGCGCCAGCAGTGAACAAAGCTCCTACGAGCAGTACTTC. Amino acid sequence: CASSEQSSYEQYF.

The V and J genes are TRBV5-1 and TRBJ2-7; D gene unclear. This CDR3 is built from 12 residues. V was pared by 2 bases and J by 5 bases, with 8 bases between. CDR1 and CDR2 from the germline V gene are SGHRS and YFSETQ. This chain's CDR3 is CASSLPGNEQYF. CDR3 sequence (DNA): TGCGCCAGCAGCTTACCTGGAAACGAGCAGTACTTC.

The rearrangement links TRBV10-3 to TRBJ2-6; D may be TRBD1 (6 bases). V lost 6 bases and J 3 bases, leaving 9 bases between the germline ends. Looked up from germline, CDR1 is ENHRY and CDR2 is SYGVKD. This CDR3 is 14 amino acids long. CDR3 region: CAIRQGIGANVLTF. The DNA of the CDR3 is TGTGCCATCAGGCAGGGGATTGGGGCCAACGTCCTGACTTTC.

The chain uses TRBV12-3 or TRBV12-4 and TRBJ2-3; 7 bases are shared with TRBD1. The CDR3 runs to 15 residues. The J segment lost 5 bases and the V segment lost 6 bases, leaving 11 bases of the junction unmatched. Written as DNA, the CDR3 is TGTGCCAGCAGCGCCTCGGACAGGAAAGAAGATACGCAGTATTTT. This gives the protein CASSASDRKEDTQYF.

This clonotype was picked up many times. V is TRBV12-3 or TRBV12-4 and J is TRBJ2-1; 9 bases align to TRBD1. CDR3 length: 15 residues. V lost 5 bases, J lost 7 bases, and 9 bases stayed unmatched. The CDR3 DNA reads as TGTGCCAGCAGTCCTACGACAGGGGGAGGGAATGAGCAGTTCTTC. Its translation is CASSPTTGGGNEQFF.

The chain links TRBV28 to TRBJ1-4, with no clear D. Germline loops: CDR1 MDHEN, CDR2 SYDVKM. The CDR3 extends over 15 amino acids. Trimming removed 6 bases from V and 8 bases from J, with 19 bases in between. CDR3 sequence (DNA): TGTGCCAGCAGCCATAGACCCTCTCTTCAGGAAAAACTGTTTTTT. This gives the protein CASSHRPSLQEKLFF.

The chain links TRBV6-5 to TRBJ2-7, with D perhaps assigned TRBD1 or TRBD2 (5 bases each). This CDR3 comprises 13 residues. Germline lookup yields CDR1 MNHEY and CDR2 SVGAGI. Trimming pared 0 bases from V and 11 bases from J, leaving 14 bases between. CDR3 DNA: TGTGCCAGCAGTTACTCGACTTCGGGGCGCGAGTACTTC. Translated, it gives CASSYSTSGREYF.

This clonotype was seen only a few times. CDR3 sequence: CSVAGPGSKETQYF. DNA of the CDR3: TGCAGCGTTGCAGGACCCGGTTCAAAAGAGACCCAGTACTTC. The rearrangement uses TRBV29-1 and TRBJ2-5; D is undetermined. The CDR3 has 14 residues. V lost 4 bases to trimming and J lost 3 bases, with 15 bases between them. The germline CDR1 and CDR2 sequences are SQVTM and ANQGSEA.

This rearrangement joins TRBV12-5 to TRBJ1-5; D not certain. The germline gives CDR1 LGHNT, CDR2 FRNRAP. V was shortened by 1 base and J by 4 bases, with 5 bases between the two germline ends. CDR3 length: 13 residues. The chain's CDR3 is CASGLDLNQPQHF. Written as DNA, the CDR3 is TGTGCTAGTGGTTTGGATTTAAATCAGCCCCAGCATTTT.

This clonotype was picked up many times. The chain has TRBV7-9 and TRBJ2-4; D is perhaps TRBD1 or TRBD2 (7 bases each). V was cut by 5 bases and J by 6 bases, with 17 bases left in between. CDR3 length equals 15 residues. CDR1 and CDR2 (germline): SEHNR, FQNEAQ (reference sequence). The chain's CDR3 is CASSPRQGGRNIQYF. CDR3 nucleotides: TGTGCCAGCAGCCCTAGACAGGGAGGGAGAAACATTCAGTACTTC.

This clonotype was detected a few times. The rearrangement links TRBV6-2 or TRBV6-3 to TRBJ2-1, with D possibly TRBD2 on 6 matching bases. V was pared by 0 bases and J by 3 bases, with 6 bases between. The CDR3 totals 14 residues. CDR1 is MNHEY, CDR2 SVGEGT, per germline. The CDR3 here is CASSYSSGYNEQFF. The CDR3 bases are TGTGCCAGCAGTTACTCTAGCGGCTACAATGAGCAGTTCTTC.

This clonotype was seen a single time. CDR3 region: CASSSPSKGTYNEQFF. CDR3 nucleotides: TGTGCCAGCAGTTCACCTTCAAAAGGGACCTACAATGAGCAGTTCTTC. V and J are TRBV27 and TRBJ2-1, with D unclear. The V end lost 4 bases, the J end lost 2 bases, and 15 bases lay between the germline ends. The CDR3 totals 16 residues. Germline V CDR1 and CDR2: MNHEY, SMNVEV (reference sequence).

There are a few counts of this clonotype. CDR3 loop: CASSWLEYNEQFF. For the CDR3, the DNA is TGTGCCAGCAGTTGGTTGGAGTACAATGAGCAGTTCTTC. This sequence joins TRBV6-6 and TRBJ2-1; D remains ambiguous. V lost 4 bases and J 4 bases, leaving 8 bases between the germline ends. CDR1 and CDR2 (germline): MNHNY, SVGAGI (reference sequence). The CDR3 has 13 amino acids.

This clonotype was seen only a few times. The chain has TRBV7-2 and TRBJ2-1; D is possibly TRBD1 or TRBD2 (5 bases each). The germline CDR1 and CDR2 sequences are SGHTA and FQGNSA. The CDR3 is 14 amino acids. The V and J ends lost 5 bases and 2 bases respectively, with 10 bases between them. CDR3: CASSQGTAYNEQFF. The CDR3 region has the DNA TGTGCCAGCAGCCAAGGGACGGCCTACAATGAGCAGTTCTTC. The complete variable domain, with remaining parts taken from reference TRBV7-2 and TRBJ2-1, reads GAGVSQSPSNKVTEKGKDVELRCDPISGHTALYWYRQSLGQGLEFLIYFQGNSAPDKSGLPSDRFSAERTGGSVSTLTIQRTQQEDSAVYLCASSQGTAYNEQFFGPGTRLTVL.

The table lists this clonotype with a few counts. In nucleotides, the CDR3 is TGTGCCAGCAGCCTGGGACAGGGGGCTGACGAGCAGTACTTC. It is translated as CASSLGQGADEQYF. The chain joins TRBV11-2 to TRBJ2-7, with 12 bases matching TRBD1. V lost 5 bases and J lost 5; bases outside the gene matches: 4. The V gene's germline CDR1 is SGHAT and CDR2 FQNNGV. This CDR3 spans 14 amino acids. The variable domain in full, completed from reference TRBV11-2 and TRBJ2-7, reads EAGVAQSPRYKIIEKRQSVAFWCNPISGHATLYWYQQILGQGPKLLIQFQNNGVVDDSQLPKDRFSAERLKGVDSTLKIQPAKLEDSAVYLCASSLGQGADEQYFGPGTRLTVT.